The 10 T cell receptor beta chains listed next were all sequenced from one sample in a study of T cells in Graves' hyperthyroidism and ophthalmopathy. Researchers amplified the TCR beta CDR3 regions from RNA transcripts. Researchers ran a first-round RT-PCR on the TCR CDR3 using the HTBI primer set. TCRdb called the multiplex PCR reads again in MiXCR, with one record for every CDR3 protein. The repertoire holds under 300,000 distinct CDR3 sequences, roughly 15% seen once, with about 14% in the top ten. Specimen: blood. All receptors come from a woman aged 40 to 49 with Graves' hyperthyroidism that later progressed to Graves' ophthalmopathy.

The J gene is TRBJ2-7, the V gene TRBV27, with D perhaps TRBD2 (5 bases). The CDR3 consists of 11 residues. In germline, CDR1 is MNHEY, CDR2 SMNVEV (reference sequence). Trimming shortened V by 5 bases and J by 7 bases, and 9 bases separated the two germline ends. The CDR3 sequence is CASSDGGEQYF. CDR3 bases: TGTGCCAGCAGTGACGGCGGGGAGCAGTACTTC.

This chain links TRBV7-8 with TRBJ2-3; D might be TRBD2 (5 bases). CDR3 length: 14 residues. The germline V and J ends were trimmed by 0 bases and 4 bases, with 8 bases remaining between them. Germline V gene sequence: CDR1 SGHVS, CDR2 FQNEAQ. CDR3 sequence (DNA): TGTGCCAGCAGCTTAGCAACTAGGGCAGATACGCAGTATTTT. Its protein product is CASSLATRADTQYF. Full variable domain (rest looked up from reference TRBV7-8 and TRBJ2-3): GAGVSQSPRYKVAKRGQDVALRCDPISGHVSLFWYQQALGQGPEFLTYFQNEAQLDKSGLPSDRFFAERPEGSVSTLKIQRTQQEDSAVYLCASSLATRADTQYFGPGTRLTVL.

This clonotype was detected ten times or more. The rearrangement joins TRBV20-1 to TRBJ2-2; maybe TRBD1 (5 bases). CDR3 length: 16 residues. The germline CDR1 and CDR2 sequences are DFQATT and SNEGSKA (reference sequence). V was trimmed by 2 bases and J by 7 bases, leaving 20 bases between them. For the CDR3, the DNA is TGCAGTGCTAGACCACAGGCCCCTTCGATGTTCGGGGAGCTGTTTTTT. Translating it yields CSARPQAPSMFGELFF.

This clonotype was counted many times. The chain carries TRBV7-6 and TRBJ2-3; D perhaps matches TRBD1 (7 bases). Germline CDR1 is SGHVS and CDR2 is FNYEAQ. CDR3 length: 15 amino acids. Trimming shortened V by 5 bases and J by 1 base, and 13 bases separated the two germline ends. The CDR3 region is CASSVQGGRTDTQYF. As DNA, the CDR3 is TGTGCCAGCAGCGTGCAGGGGGGCCGCACAGATACGCAGTATTTT.

This clonotype has just a few counts. The chain links TRBV18 to TRBJ1-2; 7 bases are a match to TRBD1. The CDR3 is 13 residues long. The germline CDR1 and CDR2 sequences are KGHSH and LQKENI. The V segment lost 5 bases and the J segment 8 bases; nucleotides outside the gene matches: 8. CDR3 DNA: TGTGCCAGCTCATCCTCCACAGGGGAAGGCTACACCTTC. Encoded protein: CASSSSTGEGYTF.

The chain carries TRBV27 and TRBJ1-5; possible D gene TRBD1, 6 bases. Trimming stripped 6 bases from V and 0 bases from J, with 18 bases between. Germline V lookup: CDR1 MNHEY, CDR2 SMNVEV (reference sequence). The length of the CDR3 is 17 residues. The CDR3 protein is CASSLRGAAYSNQPQHF. DNA of the CDR3: TGTGCCAGCAGCCTTCGGGGGGCTGCTTATAGCAATCAGCCCCAGCATTTT.

This chain connects TRBV6-1 to TRBJ2-3; TRBD1 matches 10 bases. Germline V lookup: CDR1 MNHNS, CDR2 SASEGT. This CDR3 has 14 residues. V was clipped by 5 bases and J by 4 bases; unmatched bases: 3. The CDR3 coding sequence is TGTGCCAGCAGTCGACAGGGGGCCCCAGATACGCAGTATTTT. It translates to CASSRQGAPDTQYF.

The V gene is TRBV29-1, the J gene TRBJ1-4; 7 nucleotides agree with TRBD1. Germline V gene data show CDR1 as SQVTM and CDR2 as ANQGSEA. This CDR3 is 14 amino acids long. J gave up 5 bases and V 3 bases, and 6 bases lay outside the gene matches. The CDR3 protein is CSVDLTGRNEKLFF. The CDR3 nucleotides are TGCAGCGTTGATCTGACAGGGCGAAATGAAAAACTGTTTTTT.

Ten or more counts support this clonotype. The rearrangement links TRBV20-1 to TRBJ2-7; D uncertain. The CDR3 sequence is 13 residues long. In germline, CDR1 is DFQATT, CDR2 SNEGSKA (reference sequence). Between the trimmed V and J ends, which lost 3 bases and 2 bases, there was a span of 11 bases. The CDR3 DNA follows: TGCAGTGCTAGGCCGTTGAGTCCCTACGAGCAGTACTTC. It translates to CSARPLSPYEQYF.

In this sample, this clonotype turned up once. The chain has TRBV11-2 and TRBJ2-7; D unclear. The CDR3 length is 13 residues. Deletions cut 2 bases from V and 3 bases from J, with 8 bases between. Per germline, CDR1 SGHAT and CDR2 FQNNGV. This CDR3 reads CASSLTPVYEQYF. The CDR3 DNA sequence: TGTGCCAGCAGCTTAACCCCCGTCTACGAGCAGTACTTC.